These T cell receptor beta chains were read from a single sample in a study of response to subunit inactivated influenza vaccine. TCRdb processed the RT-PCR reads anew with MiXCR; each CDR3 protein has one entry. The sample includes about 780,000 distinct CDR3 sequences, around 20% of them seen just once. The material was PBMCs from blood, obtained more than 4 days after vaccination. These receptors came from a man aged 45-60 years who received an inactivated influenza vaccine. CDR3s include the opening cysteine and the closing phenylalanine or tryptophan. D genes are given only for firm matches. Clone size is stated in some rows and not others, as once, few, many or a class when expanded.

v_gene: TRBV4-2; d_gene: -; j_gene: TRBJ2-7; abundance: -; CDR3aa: CASSPDYQVTEQYF; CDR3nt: TGTGCCAGCAGCCCAGACTACCAGGTTACCGAGCAGTACTTC
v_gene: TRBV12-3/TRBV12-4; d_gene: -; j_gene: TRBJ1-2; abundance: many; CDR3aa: CASSLNRSPKGYTF; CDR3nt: TGTGCCAGCAGTTTAAACAGGTCTCCAAAGGGCTACACCTTC
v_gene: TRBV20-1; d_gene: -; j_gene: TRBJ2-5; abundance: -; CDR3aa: CSASIAPVAKETQYF; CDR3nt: TGCAGTGCTAGTATTGCTCCTGTGGCGAAAGAGACCCAGTACTTC
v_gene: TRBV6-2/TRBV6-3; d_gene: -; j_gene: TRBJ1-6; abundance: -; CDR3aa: CASSTGNRSPLHF; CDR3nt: TGTGCCAGCAGTACAGGTAACCGTTCACCCCTCCACTTT
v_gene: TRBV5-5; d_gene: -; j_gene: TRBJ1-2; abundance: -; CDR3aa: CASSEGQKLYGYTF; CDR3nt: TGTGCCAGCAGCGAAGGACAAAAACTCTATGGCTACACCTTC
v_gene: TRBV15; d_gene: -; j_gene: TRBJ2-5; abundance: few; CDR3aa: CAASTGQETQYF; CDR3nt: TGTGCCGCGTCGACAGGACAAGAGACCCAGTACTTC
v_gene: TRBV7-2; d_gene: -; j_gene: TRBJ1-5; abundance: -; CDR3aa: CASAREHSNQPQHF; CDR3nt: TGTGCCAGCGCGAGGGAACATAGCAATCAGCCCCAGCATTTT
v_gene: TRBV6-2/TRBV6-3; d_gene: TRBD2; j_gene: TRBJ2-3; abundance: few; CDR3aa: CASTQLAGSTDTQYF; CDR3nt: TGTGCCAGCACCCAACTAGCGGGGAGCACAGATACGCAGTATTTT
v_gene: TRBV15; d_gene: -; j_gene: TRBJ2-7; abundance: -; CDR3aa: CATSRVTGIYEQYF; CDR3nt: TGTGCCACCAGCAGAGTGACAGGAATCTACGAGCAGTACTTC
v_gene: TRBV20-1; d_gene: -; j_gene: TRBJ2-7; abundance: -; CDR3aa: CSARDFLSYEQYF; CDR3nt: TGCAGTGCTAGAGATTTTTTGTCCTACGAGCAGTACTTC
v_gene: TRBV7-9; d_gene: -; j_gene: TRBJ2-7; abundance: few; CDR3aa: CASSDDYRVYEQYF; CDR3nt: TGTGCCAGCAGCGACGATTACAGGGTATACGAGCAGTACTTC
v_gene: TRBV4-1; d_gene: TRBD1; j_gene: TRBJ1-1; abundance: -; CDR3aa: CASSRVGTGGVNTEAFF; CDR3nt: TGCGCCAGCAGCCGAGTTGGGACAGGGGGCGTGAACACTGAAGCTTTCTTT
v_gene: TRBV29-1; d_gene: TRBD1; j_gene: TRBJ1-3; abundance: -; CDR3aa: CSAQTGSVGNTIYF; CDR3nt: TGCAGCGCGCAGACAGGGTCGGTCGGAAACACCATATATTTT
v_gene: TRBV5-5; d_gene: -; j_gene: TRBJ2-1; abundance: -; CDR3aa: CASSFLTSPINEQFF; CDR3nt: TGTGCCAGCAGCTTTTTGACTAGTCCAATCAATGAGCAGTTCTTC
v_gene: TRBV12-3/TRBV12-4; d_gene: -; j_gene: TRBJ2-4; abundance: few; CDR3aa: CASSLLGINIQYF; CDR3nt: TGTGCCAGCAGTTTGCTGGGGATAAACATTCAGTACTTC
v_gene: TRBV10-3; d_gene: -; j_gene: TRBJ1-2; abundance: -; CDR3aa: CAISEGTQNYGYTF; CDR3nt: TGTGCCATCAGCGAAGGGACTCAGAACTATGGCTACACCTTC
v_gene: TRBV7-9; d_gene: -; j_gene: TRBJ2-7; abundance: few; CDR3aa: CASSLAGTAAYEQYF; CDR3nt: TGTGCCAGCAGCTTAGCAGGGACTGCAGCCTACGAGCAGTACTTC
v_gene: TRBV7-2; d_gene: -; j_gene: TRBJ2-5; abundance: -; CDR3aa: CASSPSLEETQYF; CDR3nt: TGTGCCAGCAGCCCATCCCTTGAGGAGACCCAGTACTTC
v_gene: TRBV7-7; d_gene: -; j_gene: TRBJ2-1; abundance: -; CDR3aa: CASRPLLDEQFF; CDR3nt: TGTGCTAGCAGGCCACTGTTAGATGAGCAGTTCTTC
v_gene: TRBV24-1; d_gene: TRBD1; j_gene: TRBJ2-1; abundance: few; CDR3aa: CATSGDSNEQFF; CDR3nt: TGTGCCACCAGTGGGGACAGTAATGAGCAGTTCTTC
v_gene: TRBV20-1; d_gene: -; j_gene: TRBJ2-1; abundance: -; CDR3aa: CSANDEKRYYNEQFF; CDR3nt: TGCAGTGCTAACGACGAGAAGCGGTACTACAATGAGCAGTTCTTC
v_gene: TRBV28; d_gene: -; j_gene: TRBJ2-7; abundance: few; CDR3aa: CASSGGTKAYEQYF; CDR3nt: TGTGCCAGCAGTGGTGGGACCAAAGCCTACGAGCAGTACTTC
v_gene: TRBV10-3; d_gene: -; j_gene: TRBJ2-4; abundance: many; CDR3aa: CATLDGGVGIQYF; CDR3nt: TGTGCCACCTTGGACGGTGGGGTGGGCATTCAGTACTTC
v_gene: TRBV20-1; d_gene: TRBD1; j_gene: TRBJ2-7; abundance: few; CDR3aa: CSSGGVSYEQYF; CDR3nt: TGCAGCTCAGGGGGAGTCTCCTACGAGCAGTACTTC
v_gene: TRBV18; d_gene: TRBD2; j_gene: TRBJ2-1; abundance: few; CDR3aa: CASSPRLAGSSYNEQFF; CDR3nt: TGTGCCAGCTCACCACGGCTAGCGGGGAGCTCCTACAATGAGCAGTTCTTC